Below are 10 T cell receptor beta chains sequenced from a single sample in a study of T cell responses to AZD1222 COVID-19 vaccine. Profiling relied on immunoSEQ multiplex PCR, and the TCRdb table lists in-frame clones only, not all of them. Of roughly 85,000 clones listed, 86% were seen once; the top ten hold about 7.7%. The source was peripheral blood, collected on day 0 of AZD1222 vaccination. The receptors come from an adult in good health.

The sample holds a few counts of this clone. The V and J genes are TRBV4-2 and TRBJ1-3, with 7 bases matching TRBD1. V dropped 0 bases and J dropped 4; count of bases not matched to a gene: 3. This CDR3 is built from 15 residues. The germline V gene has CDR1 LGHNA and CDR2 YNFKEQ. The CDR3 DNA sequence: TGTGCCAGCAGCCAAGATCCGGGACAGGGAAACACCATATATTTT. Encoded protein: CASSQDPGQGNTIYF.

The genes are TRBV28 and TRBJ2-5, with D tentatively TRBD2 (6 bases). CDR1 MDHEN and CDR2 SYDVKM come from the germline V gene. Trimming pared 6 bases from V and 2 bases from J, leaving 16 bases between. The CDR3 spans 15 residues. The CDR3 sequence: CASRFGTAYQETQYF. CDR3 in DNA: TGTGCCAGCAGATTCGGGACTGCCTATCAAGAGACCCAGTACTTC. The variable domain in full, with the rest retrieved from reference TRBV28 and TRBJ2-5, is DVKVTQSSRYLVKRTGEKVFLECVQDMDHENMFWYRQDPGLGLRLIYFSYDVKMKEKGDIPEGYSVSREKKERFSLILESASTNQTSMYLCASRFGTAYQETQYFGPGTRLLVL.

The chain has TRBV29-1 and TRBJ1-1, with unresolved D. Germline values: CDR1 SQVTM, CDR2 ANQGSEA. The V gene lost 6 bases and the J gene lost 8 bases, with 13 bases spanning the gap. CDR3 length: 11 residues. CDR3 nucleotide sequence: TGCAGCGTGCTAGCCGATCCCGAAGCTTTCTTT. It codes for CSVLADPEAFF.

The chain couples TRBV10-3 to TRBJ1-2; a weak D match, TRBD1 (6 bases). The CDR3 sequence is 13 residues long. CDR1 ENHRY and CDR2 SYGVKD come from the germline V gene. Trimming shortened V by 10 bases and J by 0 bases, and 12 bases separated the two germline ends. The CDR3 DNA reads as TGTGCCACGGGGGACAAGACTAACTATGGCTACACCTTC. This sequence encodes CATGDKTNYGYTF.

This chain links TRBV11-2 with TRBJ1-1; D not certain. The CDR3 runs 14 residues. Germline CDR1 SGHAT, CDR2 FQNNGV. V was cut by 3 bases and J by 0 bases, with 8 bases left in between. DNA for the CDR3: TGTGCCAGCAGCTTGTATCAATTGAACACTGAAGCTTTCTTT. Its translation is CASSLYQLNTEAFF.

V gene TRBV4-2 combines with J gene TRBJ2-1; D perhaps matches TRBD2 (6 bases). The germline V and J ends were trimmed by 1 base and 4 bases, with 20 bases remaining between them. CDR1 and CDR2 (germline): LGHNA, YNFKEQ. The CDR3 contains 18 residues. In DNA form, the CDR3 reads TGTGCCAGCAGCCAAGGCGAACGCGGGATGGGGGTATACAATGAGCAGTTCTTC. It encodes CASSQGERGMGVYNEQFF.

V and J are TRBV28 and TRBJ1-2; D gene unclear. Germline CDR1 and CDR2: MDHEN and SYDVKM. Trimming removed 4 bases at V and 6 bases at J, with 9 bases between. The CDR3 loop spans 12 amino acids. The CDR3 region has the DNA TGTGCCAGCAGTTCTCCGGGGAATGGCTACACCTTC. Translated, it gives CASSSPGNGYTF.

In DNA, the CDR3 is TGTGCCAGCAGTCCCTTATGGGGGAGGGTCACCGGGGAGCTGTTTTTT. Protein: CASSPLWGRVTGELFF. This chain uses TRBV28 with TRBJ2-2; 7 positions agree with TRBD2. Trimming removed 5 bases from V and 4 bases from J; junction bases left unmatched: 10. This CDR3 comprises 16 residues. Looked up from germline, CDR1 is MDHEN and CDR2 is SYDVKM.

This clone was observed at least ten times. The rearrangement uses TRBV19 and TRBJ2-7, with D possibly TRBD2 on 5 matching bases. The CDR3 is 13 residues long. Germline CDR1 is LNHDA and CDR2 is SQIVND (reference sequence). Trimming removed 7 bases at V and 2 bases at J, with 12 bases between. DNA for the CDR3: TGTGCCAGTACCGCCCGGGGAACCTACGAGCAGTACTTC. Translating gives CASTARGTYEQYF.

The chain couples TRBV10-3 to TRBJ1-6; TRBD1 agrees at 8 bases. The CDR3 is 14 amino acids. Per germline, CDR1 ENHRY and CDR2 SYGVKD. With V trimmed by 4 bases and J by 10 bases, 6 bases remained unmatched. CDR3 amino acids: CAISGSGGGSPLHF. The DNA of the CDR3 is TGTGCCATCAGTGGGTCAGGGGGCGGCTCACCCCTCCACTTT.